This TCR beta chain comes out of a study of T-cell memory formation after mild COVID-19. 5'RACE primed at constant segments yielded TCR alpha and TCR beta cDNA libraries bearing sample barcodes and UMIs. TCRdb independently ran MiXCR on the 5' RACE reads; one entry per CDR3 protein. The repertoire has about 560,000 distinct CDR3 sequences, around a sixth of them found once; the top ten carry about 8.1%. This clonotype was detected many times. Sequencing was carried out using PBMCs or a T cell subset sorted from them (not recorded which). This TCR was recovered from an adult woman who had mild COVID-19 (a few samples of this study predate the infection). Cell type and time point are not known.

This chain's CDR3 is CASSLRTGLNTEAFF. In DNA form, the CDR3 reads TGTGCCAGCAGTTTAAGGACAGGTTTGAACACTGAAGCTTTCTTT. This chain joins TRBV12-3 or TRBV12-4 and TRBJ1-1, with 7 bases aligning to TRBD1. V lost 2 bases and J lost 0; bases outside the gene matches: 3. The CDR3 has 15 residues.